This T cell receptor (beta chain) was captured in a study of identical twins. Study-level findings and limits: Some out-of-frame alpha sequences were shared by twins, and these showed excess low generation probability. Within monozygotic twins, out-of-frame TCR alpha sharing was underestimated by the models.

V gave up 4 bases and J gave up 13 bases, with 14 bases separating them. CDR3 length equals 12 residues. From germline, CDR1 is MNHNY and CDR2 SVGAGI (reference sequence). In this sample, this clonotype turned up a few times. Its antigen is unidentified. Via MiXCR, TCRdb re-called the 5' RACE reads, giving one row per CDR3 protein. Among fewer than 250,000 distinct CDR3 sequences listed, around 10% were seen once. Donors uniformly comprised healthy Caucasians. The V call is TRBV6-6, the J call TRBJ2-1; D uncertain. This receptor was identified in a young woman in good health. The sample comprised memory (CD45RO+) T cells sorted from blood. CDR3 protein: CASSSQVLGQFF. The CDR3 nucleotides are TGTGCCAGCAGTTCCCAGGTCTTAGGACAGTTCTTC.